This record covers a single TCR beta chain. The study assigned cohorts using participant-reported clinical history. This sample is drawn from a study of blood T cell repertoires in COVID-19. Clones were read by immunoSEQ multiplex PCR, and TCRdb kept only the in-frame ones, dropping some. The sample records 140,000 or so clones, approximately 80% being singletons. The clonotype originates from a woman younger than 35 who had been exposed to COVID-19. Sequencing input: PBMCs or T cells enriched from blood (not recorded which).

Written as DNA, the CDR3 is TGTGCCTGGAGTGGATCTCACATGACAGGGGGGCACGAGCAGTACTTC. Translated, it gives CAWSGSHMTGGHEQYF. The rearrangement uses TRBV30 and TRBJ2-7; 9 nucleotides agree with TRBD1. CDR3 length: 16 residues. The V and J ends lost 1 base and 5 bases, in that order; junction bases with no gene match: 12. Germline V gives CDR1 GTSNPN, CDR2 SVGIG (reference sequence). Based on the CDR3 plus reference TRBV30 and TRBJ2-7, the full variable domain is SQTIHQWPATLVQPVGSPLSLECTVEGTSNPNLYWYRQAAGRGLQLLFYSVGIGQISSEVPQNLSASRPQDRQFILSSKKLLLSDSGFYLCAWSGSHMTGGHEQYFGPGTRLTVT.